This TCR beta chain comes out of a study of blood T cell repertoires in COVID-19. Method: immunoSEQ multiplex PCR; TCRdb's copy keeps in-frame clones and lacks some. The data show 200,000 to 250,000 clones, 80% seen once. This CDR3 has 16 residues. Unmatched junction bases numbered 12, after V lost 6 bases and J lost 7 bases. Germline CDR1 and CDR2: SNHLY and FYNNEI. The clonotype comes from a woman aged 70-85 years with acute or convalescent COVID-19. Sequencing was carried out using peripheral blood. The rearrangement uses TRBV2 and TRBJ1-6; 7 bases fit TRBD1. CDR3 residues: CASRKRQTGFNSPLHF. CDR3 DNA: TGTGCCAGCAGGAAGAGGCAGACAGGGTTCAATTCACCCCTCCACTTT.